This T cell receptor (beta chain) is drawn from a study of blood T cell repertoires in COVID-19. For the study at large: Italy, Spain and the United States were the sources of the convalescent and acute COVID-19 samples.

Authors' processing steps: Researchers report that nucleated cell counts were estimated from reference gene primer amplification. Data came from immunoSEQ multiplex PCR; TCRdb stores just in-frame clones and leaves some out. V, J and clone size were drawn from that table, and D and trimming were deduced from the DNA. The table lists 200,000 to 250,000 clones, approximately 85% of them singletons. V was clipped by 1 base and J by 4 bases, with 10 bases between them. Germline-derived CDR1 and CDR2 are GTSNPN and SVGIG (reference sequence). The CDR3 loop spans 13 amino acids. The rearrangement uses TRBV30 and TRBJ1-1; a possible D gene is TRBD1 (6 bases). This receptor was obtained from a middle-aged man who had recovered from COVID-19. The specimen was peripheral blood. The CDR3 coding sequence is TGTGCCTGGAGTGGGGACACTACCACTGAAGCTTTCTTT. It specifies CAWSGDTTTEAFF.